Here is one T cell receptor beta chain with its context. Time point defined: after dendritic cell vaccination, including at tumor progression/relapse. No glioblastoma patient carried an isocitrate dehydrogenase mutation. These data originate in a study of glioma-infiltrating T cells after dendritic cell vaccination. Input was approximately 2 ug genomic DNA, or all available if less. The method was immunoSEQ multiplex PCR; TCRdb's version includes in-frame clones alone and lacks a portion of them. The sample has tens of thousands of clones, around 86% seen once. The germline V gene encodes CDR1 LGHNA and CDR2 YSLEER. There are 14 residues in the CDR3. The germline V and J ends were trimmed by 1 base and 9 bases, with 16 bases remaining between them.

The receptor was derived from a human donor with glioblastoma. The chain links TRBV4-3 to TRBJ2-7; TRBD1 is a possible D gene (6 bases). Specimen: blood, collected after dendritic cell vaccination. The CDR3 region has the DNA TGCGCCAGCAGCCAAGCCTCACAGGGAGTGGGGCAGTACTTC. It encodes CASSQASQGVGQYF.